The 11 T cell receptor beta chains listed next were all sequenced from one sample in a study of post-analysis software for immune sequencing data (dated by TCRdb to the mid-2010s). Their antigens are not known. General findings and caveats noted by the study authors: Four to six TRBV segments, including TRBV5-6, TRBV5-1 and TRBV20-1, were significantly more frequent in patients than controls.

Libraries were built with PCR. For sequencing, an Illumina HiSeq 2500 was employed. To reduce PCR and sequencing biases, unique molecular identifiers were incorporated into the TCR beta cDNA libraries. The public reads were quality trimmed at Q25 with fastp and then assembled into clones with MiXCR by TCRdb, keeping productive beta chains. One record per CDR3 amino acid sequence lists the most common genes and DNA. The sample table records approximately 770,000 distinct CDR3 sequences; roughly 50% of these occur just once. 4.9% of the sample rests with the top ten. The sample comprised blood. The receptor source for this set is a girl aged 10 to 17 with multiple sclerosis.

The genes are TRBV20-1 and TRBJ2-7, with D uncertain. The closer fit of TRBJ2-5 to the DNA end suggests the J call may be wrong. There are 12 residues in the CDR3. Germline V gene sequence: CDR1 DFQATT, CDR2 SNEGSKA (reference sequence). In DNA, the CDR3 is TGCAGTGCTTTGAGGAGAGTAGAGACCCAGTACTTC. Amino acid sequence: CSALRRVETQYF.

This clonotype showed up just a few times. The J gene is TRBJ2-2, the V gene TRBV29-1; possible D gene TRBD2, 6 bases. Looked up from germline, CDR1 is SQVTM and CDR2 is ANQGSEA. This CDR3 has 12 amino acids. Trimming took 2 bases from V and 7 from J, leaving 8 bases between them. The CDR3 reads CSVETTSGELFF. DNA for the CDR3: TGCAGCGTTGAAACGACTAGCGGGGAGCTGTTTTTT.

The V call is TRBV28, the J call TRBJ1-2; D ambiguous. This CDR3 has 12 residues. In germline, CDR1 is MDHEN, CDR2 SYDVKM. The V and J ends lost 7 bases and 6 bases respectively, with 12 bases between them. CDR3 in amino acids: CASTTQPHGYTF. For the CDR3, the DNA is TGTGCCAGCACTACCCAGCCTCATGGCTACACCTTC.

In this sample, this clonotype turned up a few times. This sequence joins TRBV20-1 and TRBJ2-4, with D possibly being TRBD1 (5 bases). Deletions cut 6 bases from V and 5 bases from J, with 14 bases between. The CDR3 loop spans 13 amino acids. From germline, CDR1 is DFQATT and CDR2 SNEGSKA (reference sequence). The CDR3 nucleotides read TGCAGTGCAACCGACAGATTCCAAAACATTCAGTACTTC. The encoded protein is CSATDRFQNIQYF.

This clonotype was observed a handful of times. The V gene is TRBV5-1, the J gene TRBJ2-3, with 11 bases that match TRBD2. The CDR3 is 14 residues long. J gave up 2 bases and V 7 bases, and 3 bases lay outside the gene matches. The V gene's germline CDR1 is SGHRS and CDR2 YFSETQ. CDR3 DNA: TGCGCCAGCGGGACTAGCGGTTTCACAGATACGCAGTATTTT. Translating gives CASGTSGFTDTQYF.

This clonotype was detected only a few times. This sequence joins TRBV3-1 and TRBJ2-5; TRBD1 matches 8 bases. The DNA end is a closer match to TRBJ2-7, so the J assignment may be wrong. Germline lookup yields CDR1 LGHDT and CDR2 YNNKEL (reference sequence). The CDR3 has 13 residues. CDR3 bases: TGTGCCAGCAGCCAAGACAGGGGGCACGAGCAGTACTTC. It encodes CASSQDRGHEQYF.

On this clonotype: Germline is not matched at one junction end, which may reflect a read error. The CDR3 DNA reads TGTGCCAGCAGCTTCTTAGGGAGGCACACCGGGGAGCGGTTTTTT. This gives the protein CASSFLGRHTGERFF. The V and J genes are TRBV7-9 and TRBJ2-2; TRBD2 is a possible D gene (6 bases). This CDR3 region has 15 residues. Germline V lookup: CDR1 SEHNR, CDR2 FQNEAQ (reference sequence).

This clonotype was picked up a small number of times. This rearrangement joins TRBV5-5 to TRBJ1-5; D gene ambiguous. The V end was cut by 2 bases, the J end by 4 bases, with 19 bases between. Germline CDR1 and CDR2: SGHKS and YYEKEE (reference sequence). CDR3 length: 17 residues. Here the CDR3 reads CASSFGPRVTSNQPQHF. The CDR3 coding sequence is TGTGCCAGCAGCTTCGGTCCGCGGGTTACCTCGAATCAGCCCCAGCATTTT.

A few counts support this clonotype. The rearrangement links TRBV4-2 to TRBJ2-5, with 7 bases matching TRBD1. J was trimmed by 5 bases and V by 1 base; bases with no gene match: 10. The germline gives CDR1 LGHNA, CDR2 YNFKEQ. The CDR3 sequence is 16 residues long. In nucleotides, the CDR3 is TGTGCCAGCAGCCAAGCCCCACGACAGGGTACCGAGACCCAGTACTTC. This encodes CASSQAPRQGTETQYF.

This clonotype showed up just a few times. This chain links TRBV12-5 with TRBJ2-7; TRBD2 agrees at 8 bases. This CDR3 region has 15 residues. V lost 0 bases to trimming and J lost 5 bases; unmatched junction nucleotides: 6. The germline V gene encodes CDR1 LGHNT and CDR2 FRNRAP. The CDR3 protein is CASGLVLAGGDEQYF. The CDR3 bases are TGTGCTAGTGGTTTGGTGCTGGCGGGAGGCGACGAGCAGTACTTC.

The V and J genes are TRBV7-9 and TRBJ2-5; 7 bases are shared with TRBD1. The end of the DNA fits TRBJ2-1 better, so the J call may be wrong. The germline V gene encodes CDR1 SEHNR and CDR2 FQNEAQ (reference sequence). The CDR3 contains 14 residues. The CDR3 protein is CASSFHRGQETQFF. In DNA form, the CDR3 reads TGTGCCAGCAGCTTCCACAGGGGCCAAGAGACCCAGTTCTTC.